This T cell receptor beta chain was documented in a study of OX40 agonist ivuxolimab in advanced cancers. Some background on the complete study: Ivuxolimab was a fully human IgG2 agonistic monoclonal antibody targeting the costimulatory receptor OX40 (CD134). Peripheral TCRbeta sequencing aimed to test whether ivuxolimab altered TCR sequence diversity and caused clonal T-cell expansion. Three dose-escalation patients achieved partial responses, one with hepatocellular carcinoma and two with cutaneous melanoma. The paper describes the monotherapy dose-escalation part (N of about 52 patients) of the phase I trial of ivuxolimab. A male proportion of around 80% and a mean age of roughly 58 years, ranging from roughly 23 to 79, were recorded for the dose-escalation cohort. Intravenous ivuxolimab was administered to patients every 2 weeks at six dose levels: 0.01, 0.1, 0.3, 1.5, 3 and 10 mg/kg. Prior anti-PD-1, anti-PD-L1 or anti-CTLA-4 therapy was permitted, and roughly two fifths of dose-escalation patients had received checkpoint inhibitors. Among the approximately 54 dose-escalation patients, some 20 had hepatocellular carcinoma, about 15 melanoma, 9 renal cell carcinoma and 9 head and neck cancer.

What the work shows at the level of the full study, not this receptor alone: On average, CD8+ T cells showed more expanded clones than CD4+ T cells after ivuxolimab. The antigen specificity of the peripheral T cells that underwent clonal expansion was not determined. In partial responders in the 0.1-3.0 mg/kg groups, normalized peripheral clonal expansion was found to be among the lowest, especially among CD8+ T cells. Low levels of normalized T-cell clonal expansion were also seen in some patients who did not respond. Clonal expansion of both CD4+ and CD8+ blood T cells was observed from baseline to week 6 at doses 0.1 to 3.0 mg/kg.

Patients with a history of autoimmune disease or receiving systemic immunosuppression were excluded from the trial. Peripheral blood for TCR sequencing was collected from all dose cohorts at baseline, on cycle 4 day 1, and on cycle 7 day 1. The samples were drawn from a first-in-human, open-label, multicenter phase I dose-escalation trial of ivuxolimab. The trial enrolled adults with locally advanced or metastatic head and neck squamous cell, hepatocellular, melanoma or renal cell carcinoma. Before TCR sequencing, CD4+ T cells and CD8+ T cells from peripheral blood were sorted into separate populations. The cysteine opens and the phenylalanine closes a CDR3 of 14 amino acids. The retained sequence is limited to the CDR3, 42 bases, with the frame set at the first base. V sheds 8 bases and J sheds 7 bases, leaving 18 bases between their ends. In the germline V gene, CDR1 corresponds to MNHNS and CDR2 to SASEGT.

Genomic DNA was isolated from the sorted cells so that the TCRbeta CDR3 region could be sequenced. The immunoSEQ Assay was used to sequence the TCRbeta CDR3 regions. In its TCRdb copy, this immuneACCESS table keeps in-frame sequences only and misses some clones. Where compared with another copy, unresolved V genes explain less than half of these, and the others have no known cause. The sample table contains more than 45,000 clones; only one count was recorded for around nine tenths of them. The ten largest clones represent 1.5% of the sample. Regarding this clone: The antigen this receptor binds is unknown. Within one base of it there is no much larger clone, and no base qualities were kept.

The sample here was CD4+ or CD8+ T cells sorted from blood, taken in a trial of the OX40 agonist ivuxolimab. The chain uses TRBV6-1 and TRBJ1-5; the D segment could be TRBD1, given 5 matching bases. The receptor comes from an adult with an advanced solid tumor such as melanoma, head and neck, liver or kidney cancer. The DNA sequence is as follows: TGTGCCAGCCTGAACGGCCCCCGGGGGCAGCCCCAGCATTTT. Translated, this is CASLNGPRGQPQHF.